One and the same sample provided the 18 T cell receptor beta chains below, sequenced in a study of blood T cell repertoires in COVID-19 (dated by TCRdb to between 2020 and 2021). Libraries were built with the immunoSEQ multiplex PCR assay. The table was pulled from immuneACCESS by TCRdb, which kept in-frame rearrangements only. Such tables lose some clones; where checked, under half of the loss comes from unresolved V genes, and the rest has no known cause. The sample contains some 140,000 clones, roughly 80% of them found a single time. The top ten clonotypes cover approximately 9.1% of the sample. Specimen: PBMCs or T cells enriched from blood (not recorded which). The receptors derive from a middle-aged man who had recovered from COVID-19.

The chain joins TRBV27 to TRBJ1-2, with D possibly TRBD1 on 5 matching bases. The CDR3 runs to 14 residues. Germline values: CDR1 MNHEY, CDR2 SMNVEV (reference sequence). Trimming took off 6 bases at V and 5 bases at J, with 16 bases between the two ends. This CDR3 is CASSARTGGYGYTF. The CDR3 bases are TGTGCCAGCAGCGCCCGGACGGGGGGGTATGGCTACACCTTC.

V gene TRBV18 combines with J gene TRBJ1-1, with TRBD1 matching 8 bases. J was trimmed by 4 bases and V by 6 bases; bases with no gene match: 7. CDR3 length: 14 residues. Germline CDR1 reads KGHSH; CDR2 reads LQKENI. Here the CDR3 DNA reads TGTGCCAGCTCCGGACAGGGTCTTAGCACTGAAGCTTTCTTT. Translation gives CASSGQGLSTEAFF.

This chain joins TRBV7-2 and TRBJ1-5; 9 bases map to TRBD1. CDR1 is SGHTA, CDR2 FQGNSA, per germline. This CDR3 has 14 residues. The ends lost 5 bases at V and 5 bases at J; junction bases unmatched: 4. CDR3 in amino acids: CASSQQGADQPQHF. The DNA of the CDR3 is TGTGCCAGCAGCCAACAGGGGGCCGATCAGCCCCAGCATTTT.

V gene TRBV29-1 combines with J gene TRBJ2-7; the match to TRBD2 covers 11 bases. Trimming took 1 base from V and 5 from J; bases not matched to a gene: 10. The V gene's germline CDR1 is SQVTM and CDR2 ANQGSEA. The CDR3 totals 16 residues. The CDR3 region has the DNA TGCAGCGTTGAAGTCCTAGCGGGGGGCCCATGGAACGAGCAGTACTTC. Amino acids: CSVEVLAGGPWNEQYF.

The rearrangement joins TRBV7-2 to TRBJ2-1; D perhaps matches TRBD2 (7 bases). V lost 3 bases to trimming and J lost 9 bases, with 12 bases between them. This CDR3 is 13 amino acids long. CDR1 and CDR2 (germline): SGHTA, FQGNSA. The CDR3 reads CASSFRGAVEQFF. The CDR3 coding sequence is TGTGCCAGCAGCTTTCGGGGGGCCGTTGAGCAGTTCTTC. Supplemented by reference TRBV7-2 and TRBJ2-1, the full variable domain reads GAGVSQSPSNKVTEKGKDVELRCDPISGHTALYWYRQSLGQGLEFLIYFQGNSAPDKSGLPSDRFSAERTGGSVSTLTIQRTQQEDSAVYLCASSFRGAVEQFFGPGTRLTVL.

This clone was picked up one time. The CDR3 bases are TGCGCCAGCAGCTTGGCAGGGGTGAGTGGCTACACCTTC. It yields the protein CASSLAGVSGYTF. This chain links TRBV5-1 with TRBJ1-2; tentatively, D is TRBD1 (6 bases). The CDR3 sequence is 13 residues long. V was clipped by 0 bases and J by 7 bases, with 10 bases between them. The germline CDR1 and CDR2 sequences are SGHRS and YFSETQ.

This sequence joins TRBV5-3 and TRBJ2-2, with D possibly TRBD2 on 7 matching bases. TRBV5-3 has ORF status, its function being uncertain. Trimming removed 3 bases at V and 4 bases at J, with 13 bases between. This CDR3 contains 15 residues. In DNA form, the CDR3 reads TGTGCCAGAAGCTATATTAGGGGGGGCACCGGGGAGCTGTTTTTT. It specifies CARSYIRGGTGELFF.

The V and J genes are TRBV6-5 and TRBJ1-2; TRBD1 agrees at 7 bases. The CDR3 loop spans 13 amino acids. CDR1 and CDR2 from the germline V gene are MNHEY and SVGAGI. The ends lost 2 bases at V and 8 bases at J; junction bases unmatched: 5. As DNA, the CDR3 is TGTGCCAGCAGTTACGAGACAGGGTTGGGCTACACCTTC. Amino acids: CASSYETGLGYTF.

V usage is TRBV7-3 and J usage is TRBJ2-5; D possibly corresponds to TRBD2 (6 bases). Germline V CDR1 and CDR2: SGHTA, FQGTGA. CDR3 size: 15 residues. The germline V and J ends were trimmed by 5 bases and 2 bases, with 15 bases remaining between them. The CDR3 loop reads CASSLSGFGQETQYF. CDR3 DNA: TGTGCCAGCAGCCTAAGCGGGTTTGGTCAAGAGACCCAGTACTTC. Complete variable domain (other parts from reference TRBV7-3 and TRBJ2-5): GAGVSQTPSNKVTEKGKYVELRCDPISGHTALYWYRQSLGQGPEFLIYFQGTGAADDSGLPNDRFFAVRPEGSVSTLKIQRTERGDSAVYLCASSLSGFGQETQYFGPGTRLLVL.

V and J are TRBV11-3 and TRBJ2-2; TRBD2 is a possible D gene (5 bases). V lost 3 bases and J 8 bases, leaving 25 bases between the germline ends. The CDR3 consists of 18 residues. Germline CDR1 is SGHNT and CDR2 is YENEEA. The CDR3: CASSLEADHFPLWGELFF. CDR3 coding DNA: TGTGCCAGCAGCTTGGAGGCAGACCACTTCCCTCTCTGGGGGGAGCTGTTTTTT.

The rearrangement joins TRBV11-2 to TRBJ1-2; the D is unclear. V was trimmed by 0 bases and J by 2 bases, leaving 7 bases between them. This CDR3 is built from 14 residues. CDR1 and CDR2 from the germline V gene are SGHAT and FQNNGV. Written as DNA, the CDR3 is TGTGCCAGCAGCTTAGAGCGCGGGAACTATGGCTACACCTTC. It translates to CASSLERGNYGYTF.

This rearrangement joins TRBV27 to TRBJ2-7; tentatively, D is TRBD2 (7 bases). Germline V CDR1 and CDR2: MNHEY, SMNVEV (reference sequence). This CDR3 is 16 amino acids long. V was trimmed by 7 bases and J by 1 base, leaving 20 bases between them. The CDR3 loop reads CASTPRGAHLSYEQYF. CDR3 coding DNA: TGTGCCAGCACCCCCCGGGGGGCCCATCTTTCCTACGAGCAGTACTTC.

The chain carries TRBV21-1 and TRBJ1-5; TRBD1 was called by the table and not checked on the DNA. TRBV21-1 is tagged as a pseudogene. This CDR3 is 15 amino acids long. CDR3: CASSRQGAGNQPQHF. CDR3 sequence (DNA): TGTGCCAGCAGCCGACAGGGGGCTGGCAATCAGCCCCAGCATTTT.

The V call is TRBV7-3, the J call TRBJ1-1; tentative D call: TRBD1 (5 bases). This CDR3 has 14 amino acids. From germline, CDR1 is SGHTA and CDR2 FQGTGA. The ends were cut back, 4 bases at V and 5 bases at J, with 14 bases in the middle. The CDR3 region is CASSSQGARTEAFF. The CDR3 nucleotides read TGTGCCAGCAGCTCCCAGGGTGCCAGGACTGAAGCTTTCTTT.

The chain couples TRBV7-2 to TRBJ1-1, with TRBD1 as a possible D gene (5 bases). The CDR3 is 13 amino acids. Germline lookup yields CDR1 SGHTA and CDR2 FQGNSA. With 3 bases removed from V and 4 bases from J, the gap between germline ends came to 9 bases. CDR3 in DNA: TGTGCCAGCAGCTTCCAGGGCCCCACTGAAGCTTTCTTT. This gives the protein CASSFQGPTEAFF.

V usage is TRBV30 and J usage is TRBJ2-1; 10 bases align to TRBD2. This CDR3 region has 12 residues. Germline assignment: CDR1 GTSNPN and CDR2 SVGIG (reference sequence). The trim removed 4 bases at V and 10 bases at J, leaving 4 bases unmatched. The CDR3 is CAWNSGGNEQFF. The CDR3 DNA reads TGTGCCTGGAATAGCGGGGGGAACGAGCAGTTCTTC.

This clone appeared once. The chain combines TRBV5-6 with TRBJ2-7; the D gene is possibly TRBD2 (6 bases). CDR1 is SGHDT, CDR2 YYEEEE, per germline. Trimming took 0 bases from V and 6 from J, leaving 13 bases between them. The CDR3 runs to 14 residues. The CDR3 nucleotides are TGTGCCAGCAGCTTGGCTAAAGGGGAGGTCGAGCAGTACTTC. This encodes CASSLAKGEVEQYF.

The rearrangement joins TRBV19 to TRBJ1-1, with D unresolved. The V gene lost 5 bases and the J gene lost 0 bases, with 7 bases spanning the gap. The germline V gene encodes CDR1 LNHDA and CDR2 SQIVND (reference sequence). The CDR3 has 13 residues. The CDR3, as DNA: TGTGCCAGTAGTGAAGCCATGAACACTGAAGCTTTCTTT. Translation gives CASSEAMNTEAFF. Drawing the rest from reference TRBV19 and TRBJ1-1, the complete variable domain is DGGITQSPKYLFRKEGQNVTLSCEQNLNHDAMYWYRQDPGQGLRLIYYSQIVNDFQKGDIAEGYSVSREKKESFPLTVTSAQKNPTAFYLCASSEAMNTEAFFGQGTRLTVV.